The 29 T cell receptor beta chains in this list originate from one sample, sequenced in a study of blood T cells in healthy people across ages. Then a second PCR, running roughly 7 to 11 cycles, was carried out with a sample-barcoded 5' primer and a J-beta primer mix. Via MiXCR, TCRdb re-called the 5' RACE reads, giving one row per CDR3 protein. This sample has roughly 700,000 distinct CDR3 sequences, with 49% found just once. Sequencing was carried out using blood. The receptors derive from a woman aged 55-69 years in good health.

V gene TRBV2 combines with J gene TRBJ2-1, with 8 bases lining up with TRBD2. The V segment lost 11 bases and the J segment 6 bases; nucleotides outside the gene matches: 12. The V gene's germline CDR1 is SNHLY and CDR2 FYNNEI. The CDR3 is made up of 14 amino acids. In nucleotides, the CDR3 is TGTGCCGGGTTGCCCGGGACTAGTCTCAATGAGCAGTTCTTC. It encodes CAGLPGTSLNEQFF. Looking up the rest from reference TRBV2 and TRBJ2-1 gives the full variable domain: EPEVTQTPSHQVTQMGQEVILRCVPISNHLYFYWYRQILGQKVEFLVSFYNNEISEKSEIFDDQFSVERPDGSNFTLKIRSTKLEDSAMYFCAGLPGTSLNEQFFGPGTRLTVL.

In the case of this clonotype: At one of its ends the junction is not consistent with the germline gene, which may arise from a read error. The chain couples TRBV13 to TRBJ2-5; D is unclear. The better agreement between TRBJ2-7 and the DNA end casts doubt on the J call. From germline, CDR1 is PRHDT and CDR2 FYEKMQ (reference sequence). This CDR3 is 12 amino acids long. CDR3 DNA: TGTGCCGGCAGCTTAGGTGGCGGCGAGCAGTACTTC. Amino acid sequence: CAGSLGGGEQYF.

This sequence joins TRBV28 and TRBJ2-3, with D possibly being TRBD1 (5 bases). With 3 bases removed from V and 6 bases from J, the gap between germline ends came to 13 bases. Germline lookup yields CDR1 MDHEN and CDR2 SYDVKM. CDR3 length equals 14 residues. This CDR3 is CASSLSGPVDTQYF. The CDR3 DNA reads TGTGCCAGCAGTTTGTCAGGGCCGGTGGATACGCAGTATTTT.

DNA for the CDR3: TGTGCCAGCAGCTTAGCGGGGCGCGATGCCTCCTACGAGCAGTACTTC. It is translated as CASSLAGRDASYEQYF. The chain carries TRBV7-8 and TRBJ2-7; weak D call: TRBD1 (5 bases). The CDR3 has 16 residues. V lost 0 bases and J lost 0, with 12 bases in between. Germline lookup yields CDR1 SGHVS and CDR2 FQNEAQ.

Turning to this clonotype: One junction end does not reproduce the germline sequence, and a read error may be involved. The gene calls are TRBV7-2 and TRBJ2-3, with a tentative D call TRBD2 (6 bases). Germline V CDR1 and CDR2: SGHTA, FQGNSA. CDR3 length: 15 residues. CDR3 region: CASSINSGFWDMQYF. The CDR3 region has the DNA TGTGCCAGCAGCATTAATAGCGGTTTTTGGGATATGCAGTATTTT.

CDR3 bases: TGTGCCAGCAGCGTAGACAGGTTCAGCGAGCAGTACTTC. The encoded protein is CASSVDRFSEQYF. This chain connects TRBV7-2 to TRBJ2-5; D may be TRBD1 (6 bases). The DNA end is a closer match to TRBJ2-7, so the J assignment may be wrong. Germline CDR1 is SGHTA and CDR2 is FQGNSA. The CDR3 runs to 13 residues.

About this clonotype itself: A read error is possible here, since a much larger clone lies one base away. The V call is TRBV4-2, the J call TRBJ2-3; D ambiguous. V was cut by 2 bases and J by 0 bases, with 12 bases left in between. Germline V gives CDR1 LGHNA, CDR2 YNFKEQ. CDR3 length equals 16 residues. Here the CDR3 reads CASSQPDGQSTDTQYF. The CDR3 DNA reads TGTGCCAGCAGCCAACCAGACGGGCAAAGCACAGATACGCAGTATTTT.

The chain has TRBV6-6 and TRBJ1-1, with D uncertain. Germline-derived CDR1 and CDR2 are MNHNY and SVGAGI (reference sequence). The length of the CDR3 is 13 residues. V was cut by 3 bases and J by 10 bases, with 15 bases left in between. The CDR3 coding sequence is TGTGCCAGCAGTTATGGTCGGGAGTTTTCAGCTTTCTTT. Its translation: CASSYGREFSAFF.

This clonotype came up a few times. The CDR3 region has the DNA TGTGCCAGCAGCCGTTGGACAGCAACTAATGAAAAACTGTTTTTT. Its protein is CASSRWTATNEKLFF. The chain uses TRBV7-9 and TRBJ1-4, with D possibly being TRBD1 (6 bases). Germline values: CDR1 SEHNR, CDR2 FQNEAQ (reference sequence). The ends were cut back, 5 bases at V and 0 bases at J, with 10 bases in the middle. The CDR3 sequence is 15 residues long.

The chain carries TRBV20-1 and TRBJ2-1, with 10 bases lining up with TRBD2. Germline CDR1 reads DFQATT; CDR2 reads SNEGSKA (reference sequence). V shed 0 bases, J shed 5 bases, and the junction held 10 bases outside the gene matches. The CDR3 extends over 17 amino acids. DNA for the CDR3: TGCAGTGCTAGAGATCCCCCTAGCGGGAGACGACACAATGAGCAGTTCTTC. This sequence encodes CSARDPPSGRRHNEQFF.

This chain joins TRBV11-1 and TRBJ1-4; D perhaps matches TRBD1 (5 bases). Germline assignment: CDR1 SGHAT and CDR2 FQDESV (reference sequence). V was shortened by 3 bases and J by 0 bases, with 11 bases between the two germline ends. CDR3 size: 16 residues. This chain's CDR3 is CASSFSPTATNEKLFF. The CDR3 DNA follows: TGTGCCAGCAGCTTCTCTCCGACAGCAACTAATGAAAAACTGTTTTTT.

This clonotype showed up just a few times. The CDR3 is CASSLKGLAGGGSYEQYF. As DNA, the CDR3 is TGCGCCAGCAGCCTGAAGGGACTAGCGGGAGGAGGCTCCTACGAGCAGTACTTC. V is TRBV4-3 and J is TRBJ2-7; 15 bases are shared with TRBD2. Per germline, CDR1 LGHNA and CDR2 YSLEER. The junction had 7 bases not matched to a gene; V was cut back by 4 bases and J by 0 bases. This CDR3 comprises 18 residues.

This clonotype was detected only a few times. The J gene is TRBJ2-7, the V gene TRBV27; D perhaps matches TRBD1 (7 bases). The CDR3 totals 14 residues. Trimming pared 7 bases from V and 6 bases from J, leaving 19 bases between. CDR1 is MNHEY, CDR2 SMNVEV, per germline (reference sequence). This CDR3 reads CASKPQPGGCEQYF. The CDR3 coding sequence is TGTGCCAGCAAACCCCAGCCAGGGGGGTGCGAGCAGTACTTC.

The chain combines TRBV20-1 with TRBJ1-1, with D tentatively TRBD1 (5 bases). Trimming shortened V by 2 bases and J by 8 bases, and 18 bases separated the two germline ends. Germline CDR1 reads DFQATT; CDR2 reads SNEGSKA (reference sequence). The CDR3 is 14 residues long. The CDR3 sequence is CSARSARELSEAFF. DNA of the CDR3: TGCAGTGCTAGATCTGCCAGGGAATTAAGCGAAGCTTTCTTT.

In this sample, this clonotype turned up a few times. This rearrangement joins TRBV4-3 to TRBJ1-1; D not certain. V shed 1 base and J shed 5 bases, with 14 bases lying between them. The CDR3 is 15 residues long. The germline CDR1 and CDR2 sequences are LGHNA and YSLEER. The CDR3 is CASSQGSTSRTEAFF. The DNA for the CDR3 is TGCGCCAGCAGCCAAGGATCCACCTCCAGGACTGAAGCTTTCTTT.

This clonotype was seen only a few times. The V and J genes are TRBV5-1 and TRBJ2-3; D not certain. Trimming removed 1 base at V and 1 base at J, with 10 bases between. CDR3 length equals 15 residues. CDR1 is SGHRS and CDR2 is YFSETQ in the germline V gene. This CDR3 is CASSLYGSGTDTQYF. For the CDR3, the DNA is TGCGCCAGCAGCTTGTATGGGTCCGGCACAGATACGCAGTATTTT.

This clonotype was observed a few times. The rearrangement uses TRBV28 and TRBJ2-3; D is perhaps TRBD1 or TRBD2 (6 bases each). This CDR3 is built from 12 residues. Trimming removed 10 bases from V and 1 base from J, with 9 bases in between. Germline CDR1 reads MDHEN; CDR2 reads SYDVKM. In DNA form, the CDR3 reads TGTGCCACCGGGGGCCGCACAGATACGCAGTATTTT. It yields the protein CATGGRTDTQYF.

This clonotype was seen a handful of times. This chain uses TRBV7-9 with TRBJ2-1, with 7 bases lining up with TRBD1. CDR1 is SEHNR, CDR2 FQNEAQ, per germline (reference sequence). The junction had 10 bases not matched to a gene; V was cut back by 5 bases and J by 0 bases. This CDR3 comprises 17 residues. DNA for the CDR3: TGTGCCAGCAGCCCCCCGCAGGGACAGAGCTCCTACAATGAGCAGTTCTTC. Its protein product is CASSPPQGQSSYNEQFF.

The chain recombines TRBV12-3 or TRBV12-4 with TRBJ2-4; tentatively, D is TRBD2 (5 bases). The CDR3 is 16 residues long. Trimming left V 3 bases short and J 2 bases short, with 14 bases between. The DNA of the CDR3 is TGTGCCAGCAGTTTTCAGGACTGGGCCTCCAAAAACATTCAGTACTTC. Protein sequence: CASSFQDWASKNIQYF.

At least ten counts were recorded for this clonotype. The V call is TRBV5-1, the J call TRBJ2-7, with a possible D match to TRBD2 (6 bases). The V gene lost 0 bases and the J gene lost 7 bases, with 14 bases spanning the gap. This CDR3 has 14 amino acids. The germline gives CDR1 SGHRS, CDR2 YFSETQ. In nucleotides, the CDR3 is TGCGCCAGCAGCTTGGGGTCGGACTACAATGAGCAGTACTTC. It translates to CASSLGSDYNEQYF. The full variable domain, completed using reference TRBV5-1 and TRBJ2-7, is KAGVTQTPRYLIKTRGQQVTLSCSPISGHRSVSWYQQTPGQGLQFLFEYFSETQRNKGNFPGRFSGRQFSNSRSEMNVSTLELGDSALYLCASSLGSDYNEQYFGPGTRLTVT.

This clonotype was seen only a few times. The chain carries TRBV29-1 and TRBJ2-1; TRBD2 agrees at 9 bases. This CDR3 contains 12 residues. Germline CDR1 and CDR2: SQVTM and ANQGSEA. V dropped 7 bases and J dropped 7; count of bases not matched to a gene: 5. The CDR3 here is CSGGSGGNEQFF. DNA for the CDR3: TGCAGCGGGGGTAGCGGGGGAAATGAGCAGTTCTTC.

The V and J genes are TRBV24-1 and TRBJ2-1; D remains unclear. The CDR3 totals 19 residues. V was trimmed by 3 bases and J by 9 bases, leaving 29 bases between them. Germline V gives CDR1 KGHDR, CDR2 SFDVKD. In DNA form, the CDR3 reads TGTGCCACCAGTGATCTACTCCCTATTGGCCATATCAACAATGCTGAGCAGTTCTTC. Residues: CATSDLLPIGHINNAEQFF.

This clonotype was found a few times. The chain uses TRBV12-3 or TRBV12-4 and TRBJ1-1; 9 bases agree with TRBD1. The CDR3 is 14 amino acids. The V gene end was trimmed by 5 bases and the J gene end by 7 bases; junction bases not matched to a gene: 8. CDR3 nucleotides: TGTGCCAGCAGTCACCGGGACAGGGCGCGTGAAGCTTTCTTT. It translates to CASSHRDRAREAFF.

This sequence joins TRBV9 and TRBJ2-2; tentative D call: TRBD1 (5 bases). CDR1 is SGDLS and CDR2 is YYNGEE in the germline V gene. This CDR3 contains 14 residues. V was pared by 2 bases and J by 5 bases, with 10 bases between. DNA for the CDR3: TGTGCCAGCAGCGTCAGGGATTCAACCGGGGAGCTGTTTTTT. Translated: CASSVRDSTGELFF. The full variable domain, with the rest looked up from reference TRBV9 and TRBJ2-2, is DSGVTQTPKHLITATGQRVTLRCSPRSGDLSVYWYQQSLDQGLQFLIQYYNGEERAKGNILERFSAQQFPDLHSELNLSSLELGDSALYFCASSVRDSTGELFFGEGSRLTVL.

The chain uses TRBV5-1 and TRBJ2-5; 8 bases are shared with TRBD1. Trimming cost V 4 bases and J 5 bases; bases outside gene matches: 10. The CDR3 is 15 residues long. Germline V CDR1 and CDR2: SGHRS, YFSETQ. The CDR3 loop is CASSAGQGPYETQYF. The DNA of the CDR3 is TGCGCCAGCAGCGCTGGACAGGGTCCTTATGAGACCCAGTACTTC.

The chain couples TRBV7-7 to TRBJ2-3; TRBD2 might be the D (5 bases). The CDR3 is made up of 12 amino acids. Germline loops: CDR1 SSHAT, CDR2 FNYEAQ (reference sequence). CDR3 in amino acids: CPSSDLGDTQYF. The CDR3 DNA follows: TGTCCTAGCAGCGACCTAGGGGATACGCAGTATTTT. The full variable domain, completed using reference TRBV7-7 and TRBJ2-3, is GAGVSQSPRYKVTKRGQDVTLRCDPISSHATLYWYQQALGQGPEFLTYFNYEAQPDKSGLPSDRFSAERPEGSISTLTIQRTEQRDSAMYRCPSSDLGDTQYFGPGTRLTVL.

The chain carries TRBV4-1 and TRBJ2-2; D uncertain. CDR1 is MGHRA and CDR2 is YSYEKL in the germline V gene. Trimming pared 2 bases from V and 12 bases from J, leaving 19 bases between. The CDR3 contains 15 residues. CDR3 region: CASSQTNAVSFQLFF. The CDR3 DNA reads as TGCGCCAGCAGCCAAACTAATGCGGTCTCTTTTCAGCTGTTTTTT.

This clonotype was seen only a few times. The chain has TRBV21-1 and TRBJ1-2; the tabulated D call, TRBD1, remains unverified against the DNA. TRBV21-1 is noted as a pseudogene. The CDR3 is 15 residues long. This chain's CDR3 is CASSLKTGENYGYTF. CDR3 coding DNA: TGTGCCAGCAGCTTAAAGACAGGGGAGAACTATGGCTACACCTTC.

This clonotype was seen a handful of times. CDR3 protein: CASSLGQVNYGYTF. CDR3 DNA: TGTGCCAGCAGCCTGGGACAGGTTAACTATGGCTACACCTTC. The rearrangement links TRBV7-9 to TRBJ1-2; 8 nucleotides agree with TRBD1. Germline V gene lookup returns CDR1 SEHNR and CDR2 FQNEAQ (reference sequence). This CDR3 comprises 14 residues. V gave up 5 bases and J gave up 1 base; unmatched junction bases: 3.